A selection of T cell receptor beta chains follows, all from one sample in a study of Graves' ophthalmopathy and Graves' hyperthyroidism. TCRdb redid the calling of the multiplex PCR reads with MiXCR, one entry per CDR3 protein. The sample consists of 1 million to 1.3 million distinct CDR3 sequences, less than 45% of them appearing once. The specimen sequenced was peripheral blood or thyroid tissue (not recorded which). The receptors were sampled from an adult man with Graves' hyperthyroidism. CDR3s include the opening cysteine and the closing phenylalanine or tryptophan. The D gene is left open where the match is weak. Some rows have no size entry. The others give once, few or many, or a class for an expanded clone.

D gene,V gene,clone size,J gene,CDR3 protein,CDR3 DNA
.,TRBV9,few,TRBJ2-5,CASSVGETLGGRFWSETQYF,TGTGCCAGCAGCGTAGGAGAGACCCTAGGGGGGCGCTTCTGGAGTGAGACCCAGTACTTC
TRBD1,TRBV9,.,TRBJ1-1,CASSKTGFEASF,TGTGCCAGCAGCAAGACAGGGTTCGAAGCTTCCTTT
.,TRBV12-3/TRBV12-4,.,TRBJ1-6,CASSLDEETLHF,TGTGCCAGCAGTTTGGATGAAGAGACACTCCACTTT
.,TRBV10-3,.,TRBJ1-5,CAISYSSSVTVGLPQHF,TGTGCCATCAGTTACTCGAGTTCAGTGACTGTGGGCTTGCCCCAGCATTTT
TRBD1,TRBV14,.,TRBJ1-2,CASSQDRGRGQDF,TGTGCCAGCAGCCAAGATAGAGGCAGGGGGCAAGACTTC
.,TRBV20-1,.,TRBJ2-7,CSADLASEQYF,TGCAGTGCCGACCTAGCTTCCGAGCAGTACTTC
.,TRBV10-3,once,TRBJ1-1,CAIRAGAGESEAFF,TGTGCCATCAGGGCGGGGGCGGGGGAGTCTGAAGCTTTCTTT
.,TRBV4-3,.,TRBJ2-3,CASSLSPTGDTQYF,TGCGCCAGCAGCCTCTCACCCACTGGCGATACGCAGTATTTT
TRBD1,TRBV20-1,.,TRBJ1-6,CSARVARGDSPLHF,TGCAGTGCTAGAGTAGCCAGGGGGGATTCACCCCTCCACTTT
.,TRBV7-3,few,TRBJ2-7,CASSSNLRDQAYEQYF,TGTGCCAGCAGCTCCAATCTCCGGGACCAGGCCTACGAGCAGTACTTC
.,TRBV7-9,many,TRBJ2-7,CASSVAQPTYEQYF,TGTGCCAGCAGCGTGGCACAGCCGACCTACGAGCAGTACTTC
TRBD1,TRBV12-3/TRBV12-4,.,TRBJ1-4,CASRANLQGYEKLFF,TGTGCCAGCCGCGCCAATCTACAGGGGTATGAAAAACTGTTTTTT
.,TRBV5-1,.,TRBJ2-5,CASSLASDQETQYF,TGCGCCAGCAGCTTGGCTAGCGACCAAGAGACCCAGTACTTC
TRBD2,TRBV12-3/TRBV12-4,many,TRBJ2-7,CASSSHGTSGTYEQYF,TGTGCCAGCAGTTCCCACGGGACTAGCGGGACCTACGAGCAGTACTTC
TRBD1,TRBV7-8,many,TRBJ2-7,CASSWQGAAAYEQYF,TGTGCCAGCAGCTGGCAGGGGGCAGCTGCCTACGAGCAGTACTTC
.,TRBV2,.,TRBJ1-5,CANNVGNQPQHF,TGTGCCAACAATGTAGGCAATCAGCCCCAGCATTTT
TRBD1,TRBV20-1,.,TRBJ2-7,CSATGTDTSYEQYF,TGCAGTGCTACCGGGACAGATACCTCCTACGAGCAGTACTTC
TRBD2,TRBV19,few,TRBJ2-5,CASSILFSGWETQYF,TGTGCCAGTAGTATCCTTTTTAGCGGGTGGGAGACCCAGTACTTC
.,TRBV28,.,TRBJ1-6,CASSTPGHIGSPLHF,TGTGCCAGCAGTACCCCGGGCCACATCGGTTCACCCCTCCACTTT
.,TRBV25-1,few,TRBJ2-7,CASSYSWGRLEQYF,TGTGCCAGCAGTTACTCGTGGGGGAGGCTCGAGCAGTACTTC
.,TRBV29-1,.,TRBJ2-7,CSVGVTASYEQYF,TGCAGCGTAGGTGTGACAGCCTCCTACGAGCAGTACTTC
TRBD1,TRBV9,many,TRBJ1-3,CASSVPKTGDGNTIYF,TGTGCCAGCAGCGTACCCAAGACAGGGGATGGAAACACCATATATTTT
.,TRBV24-1,.,TRBJ2-5,CATSEGGGQETQYF,TGTGCCACCAGTGAAGGAGGGGGACAGGAGACCCAGTACTTC
.,TRBV4-3,.,TRBJ1-6,CASSQDESSSNSPLHF,TGCGCCAGCAGCCAAGATGAGAGCAGTTCCAATTCACCCCTCCACTTT
TRBD1,TRBV7-8,many,TRBJ1-6,CASSFGTGITYNSPLHF,TGTGCCAGCAGCTTCGGGACAGGGATTACCTATAATTCACCCCTCCACTTT
TRBD2,TRBV10-3,many,TRBJ2-7,CASSSGLAGGPYEQYF,TGTGCCAGCAGCTCGGGACTAGCGGGAGGGCCCTACGAGCAGTACTTC
.,TRBV15,.,TRBJ1-5,CATSRDDRSSNQPQHF,TGTGCCACCAGCAGAGATGACAGGAGTAGCAATCAGCCCCAGCATTTT